This TCR beta chain appears in the sequencing data of a study of blood T cell repertoires in COVID-19. About the study: In each case, the material was cDNA or gDNA derived from T cells, B-cell-depleted T cells, or PBMCs.

The germline gives CDR1 MNHEY, CDR2 SMNVEV (reference sequence). The CDR3 is 18 amino acids. V lost 1 base to trimming and J lost 5 bases, with 18 bases between them. Clinical histories supplied by participants themselves formed the basis of cohort assignment. Per the original data handling: Estimates of nucleated cell counts were drawn from the amplification of reference gene primers. Repertoires were generated with immunoSEQ multiplex PCR, while TCRdb's copy carries only in-frame clones and drops some. V, J and clone size were drawn from that table, and D and trimming were deduced from the DNA. There are a few hundred thousand clones in the sample; around 93% occur only once, and 1.2% lies in the top ten.

What was sequenced was PBMCs or T cells enriched from blood (not recorded which). The V gene is TRBV27, the J gene TRBJ2-6, with D possibly matching TRBD2 (6 bases). The source of this sequence is a human donor in a cohort exposed to, infected with or recovered from COVID-19 (not recorded which). The donor label of this sample is uncertain. CDR3 loop: CASSLLGGNSGRANVLTF. The CDR3 DNA sequence: TGTGCCAGCAGTTTATTGGGGGGTAACTCGGGTCGGGCCAACGTCCTGACTTTC.